The 23 T cell receptor beta chains in this list originate from one sample, sequenced in a study of PD-1 blockade in classical Hodgkin lymphoma. Time point reported: cycle 4 day 1 (C4D1), after 5 to 7 weeks of nivolumab. Every patient experienced relapse after autologous stem cell transplantation, and brentuximab vedotin exposure varied. Assay used: immunoSEQ multiplex PCR; TCRdb lists only in-frame clones, some missing. The sample contains tens of thousands of clones, over 80% of which appear only once. The sample was peripheral blood mononuclear cells (PBMCs), taken before the fourth cycle of nivolumab. Source of these receptors: a human donor with classical Hodgkin lymphoma.

V is TRBV20-1 and J is TRBJ1-2; 9 bases line up with TRBD1. The germline V gene has CDR1 DFQATT and CDR2 SNEGSKA (reference sequence). The CDR3 is 11 residues long. The ends lost 6 bases at V and 6 bases at J; junction bases unmatched: 2. The CDR3 sequence is CSARQGDGYTF. As DNA, the CDR3 is TGCAGTGCGCGACAGGGGGATGGCTACACCTTC.

V gene TRBV30 combines with J gene TRBJ2-3; D uncertain. Germline V gene data show CDR1 as GTSNPN and CDR2 as SVGIG (reference sequence). This CDR3 has 11 amino acids. Trimming removed 5 bases from V and 4 bases from J, with 7 bases in between. The CDR3 spells CAWGSSDTQYF. The CDR3 DNA reads as TGTGCCTGGGGTAGTTCAGATACGCAGTATTTT.

V usage is TRBV10-3 and J usage is TRBJ2-3; D call uncertain. The CDR3 has 15 residues. The V gene's germline CDR1 is ENHRY and CDR2 SYGVKD. Trimming pared 6 bases from V and 1 base from J, leaving 14 bases between. The CDR3 reads CAISTFGQGTDTQYF. As DNA, the CDR3 is TGTGCCATCAGCACCTTCGGCCAGGGCACAGATACGCAGTATTTT.

V and J are TRBV29-1 and TRBJ2-5; the match to TRBD1 covers 7 bases. The CDR3 runs to 14 residues. The ends lost 7 bases at V and 2 bases at J; junction bases unmatched: 10. The germline CDR1 and CDR2 sequences are SQVTM and ANQGSEA. The CDR3 region has the DNA TGCAGCGCCGTGCAGGGGACAGCACAAGAGACCCAGTACTTC. Residues: CSAVQGTAQETQYF.

The rearrangement joins TRBV2 to TRBJ2-7; 8 positions match TRBD2. The trim removed 7 bases at V and 0 bases at J, leaving 8 bases unmatched. The CDR3 runs to 15 residues. Germline loops: CDR1 SNHLY, CDR2 FYNNEI. The CDR3 protein is CASILLAGGSYEQYF. DNA of the CDR3: TGTGCCAGCATACTGCTGGCGGGGGGCTCCTACGAGCAGTACTTC. The whole variable domain, filled in from reference TRBV2 and TRBJ2-7, reads EPEVTQTPSHQVTQMGQEVILRCVPISNHLYFYWYRQILGQKVEFLVSFYNNEISEKSEIFDDQFSVERPDGSNFTLKIRSTKLEDSAMYFCASILLAGGSYEQYFGPGTRLTVT.

V gene TRBV2 combines with J gene TRBJ2-5; tentatively, D is TRBD2 (5 bases). V was clipped by 6 bases and J by 4 bases, with 18 bases between them. The CDR3 length is 15 residues. Germline V lookup: CDR1 SNHLY, CDR2 FYNNEI. CDR3 sequence: CASSLSGPPGETQYF. CDR3 bases: TGTGCCAGCAGCCTCAGCGGACCACCTGGAGAGACCCAGTACTTC.

The chain employs TRBV13 and TRBJ2-2, with 9 bases aligning to TRBD1. Germline assignment: CDR1 PRHDT and CDR2 FYEKMQ (reference sequence). The CDR3 is 15 residues long. With 6 bases clipped from V and 3 bases from J, the junction kept 5 bases outside the gene matches. CDR3 region: CASREGQGHTGELFF. The CDR3 DNA reads as TGTGCCAGCAGGGAGGGACAGGGTCACACCGGGGAGCTGTTTTTT. Complete variable domain (other parts from reference TRBV13 and TRBJ2-2): AAGVIQSPRHLIKEKRETATLKCYPIPRHDTVYWYQQGPGQDPQFLISFYEKMQSDKGSIPDRFSAQQFSDYHSELNMSSLELGDSALYFCASREGQGHTGELFFGEGSRLTVL.

V and J are TRBV11-1 and TRBJ2-7, with 12 nucleotides matching TRBD2. The CDR3 length is 15 residues. V lost 3 bases, J lost 4 bases, and 4 bases stayed unmatched. CDR1 and CDR2 from the germline V gene are SGHAT and FQDESV (reference sequence). Here the CDR3 reads CASSLRLAGVYEQYF. The CDR3 DNA reads TGTGCCAGCAGCTTGCGACTAGCGGGAGTGTACGAGCAGTACTTC.

With regard to this clone: Additional DNA sequences in this sample encode the identical CDR3. V is TRBV5-1 and J is TRBJ2-2; 7 nucleotides align to TRBD1. This CDR3 region has 15 residues. CDR1 is SGHRS and CDR2 is YFSETQ in the germline V gene. V dropped 4 bases and J dropped 2; count of bases not matched to a gene: 5. CDR3 nucleotide sequence: TGCGCCAGCAGCGTCCGGGACAGCAACACCGGGGAGCTGTTTTTT. Encoded protein: CASSVRDSNTGELFF. Supplemented by reference TRBV5-1 and TRBJ2-2, the full variable domain reads KAGVTQTPRYLIKTRGQQVTLSCSPISGHRSVSWYQQTPGQGLQFLFEYFSETQRNKGNFPGRFSGRQFSNSRSEMNVSTLELGDSALYLCASSVRDSNTGELFFGEGSRLTVL.

The chain recombines TRBV7-2 with TRBJ2-3, with 9 bases that match TRBD2. Looked up from germline, CDR1 is SGHTA and CDR2 is FQGNSA. This CDR3 has 16 residues. V lost 5 bases and J lost 3; bases outside the gene matches: 9. The CDR3: CASSLLRAGGTDTQYF. CDR3 nucleotides: TGTGCCAGCAGCCTCCTCCGTGCGGGAGGGACAGATACGCAGTATTTT. The variable domain in full, completed from reference TRBV7-2 and TRBJ2-3, reads GAGVSQSPSNKVTEKGKDVELRCDPISGHTALYWYRQSLGQGLEFLIYFQGNSAPDKSGLPSDRFSAERTGGSVSTLTIQRTQQEDSAVYLCASSLLRAGGTDTQYFGPGTRLTVL.

J is TRBJ2-1 and V is TRBV11-3; D not resolved. The CDR3 totals 13 residues. CDR1 and CDR2 from the germline V gene are SGHNT and YENEEA. V gave up 3 bases and J gave up 5 bases, with 8 bases separating them. The CDR3 DNA sequence: TGTGCCAGCAGCTTCGACATAGACAATGAGCAGTTCTTC. This encodes CASSFDIDNEQFF. Full variable domain (rest looked up from reference TRBV11-3 and TRBJ2-1): EAGVVQSPRYKIIEKKQPVAFWCNPISGHNTLYWYLQNLGQGPELLIRYENEEAVDDSQLPKDRFSAERLKGVDSTLKIQPAELGDSAVYLCASSFDIDNEQFFGPGTRLTVL.

This clone was seen a few times. Other DNA sequences of this sample code for an identical CDR3. The chain employs TRBV9 and TRBJ1-1; 9 positions agree with TRBD1. The CDR3 covers 14 residues. Germline V lookup: CDR1 SGDLS, CDR2 YYNGEE. Losses at the gene ends were 0 bases for V and 5 bases for J; bases not matched to a gene: 2. As DNA, the CDR3 is TGTGCCAGCAGCGTAGGACAGGGGGGGACTGAAGCTTTCTTT. This sequence encodes CASSVGQGGTEAFF.

The V and J genes are TRBV11-2 and TRBJ1-5; 8 bases align to TRBD1. This CDR3 region has 14 residues. V lost 6 bases, J lost 3 bases, and 4 bases stayed unmatched. CDR1 and CDR2 (germline): SGHAT, FQNNGV. CDR3 coding DNA: TGTGCCAGCAGTGAACAGGGGGACAATCAGCCCCAGCATTTT. Its translation: CASSEQGDNQPQHF.

The chain links TRBV5-4 to TRBJ2-3, with 11 bases identical to TRBD2. Trimming at V came to 0 bases and at J to 4 bases, leaving 4 bases not matched to a gene. The germline V gene has CDR1 SGHNT and CDR2 YYREEE (reference sequence). The CDR3 loop spans 16 amino acids. For the CDR3, the DNA is TGTGCCAGCAGCTTGGGACTAGCGGGACTCGCAGATACGCAGTATTTT. It encodes CASSLGLAGLADTQYF.

This chain uses TRBV10-3 with TRBJ1-2; D might be TRBD1 (6 bases). Germline V gives CDR1 ENHRY, CDR2 SYGVKD. CDR3 length equals 14 residues. Trimming pared 2 bases from V and 7 bases from J, leaving 14 bases between. CDR3 DNA: TGTGCCATCAGTGAGATTCAGGGGCCGGTTGGCTACACCTTC. This sequence encodes CAISEIQGPVGYTF.

V usage is TRBV18 and J usage is TRBJ2-5; 8 positions match TRBD1. Trimming cost V 2 bases and J 5 bases; bases outside gene matches: 10. This CDR3 region has 16 residues. Germline lookup yields CDR1 KGHSH and CDR2 LQKENI. CDR3 DNA: TGTGCCAGCTCACCATTCCGGGACAGGTCCTTGGAGACCCAGTACTTC. Protein product: CASSPFRDRSLETQYF.

The genes are TRBV18 and TRBJ2-7, with TRBD1 matching over 8 bases. Per the germline V gene, CDR1 is KGHSH and CDR2 is LQKENI. The CDR3 extends over 14 amino acids. V shed 5 bases and J 0 bases; nucleotides not matched to a gene: 3. CDR3 sequence: CASSLDRVSYEQYF. In DNA form, the CDR3 reads TGTGCCAGCTCATTGGACAGGGTCTCCTACGAGCAGTACTTC.

The chain links TRBV23-1 to TRBJ2-7; D unclear. TRBV23-1 belongs to the ORF category, with a function that is uncertain. This CDR3 is 16 amino acids long. Trimming removed 1 base at V and 1 base at J, with 14 bases between. The CDR3 here is CASSQLGRTSSYEQYF. As DNA, the CDR3 is TGCGCCAGCAGTCAATTGGGCCGAACCTCATCCTACGAGCAGTACTTC.

The chain joins TRBV5-5 to TRBJ2-5; TRBD2 agrees at 8 bases. The CDR3 loop spans 12 amino acids. Germline V CDR1 and CDR2: SGHKS, YYEKEE (reference sequence). With 7 bases clipped from V and 1 base from J, the junction kept 0 bases outside the gene matches. CDR3 loop: CASGTSQETQYF. The CDR3, as DNA: TGTGCCAGCGGGACTAGCCAAGAGACCCAGTACTTC.

The V gene is TRBV27, the J gene TRBJ2-1, with 10 bases identical to TRBD1. Germline assignment: CDR1 MNHEY and CDR2 SMNVEV (reference sequence). V shed 5 bases, J shed 2 bases, and the junction held 3 bases outside the gene matches. The CDR3 covers 15 residues. CDR3 DNA sequence: TGTGCCAGCAGTCAGGACAGGGGGGCCTACAATGAGCAGTTCTTC. Its protein is CASSQDRGAYNEQFF.

V usage is TRBV5-4 and J usage is TRBJ2-3; tentative D call: TRBD1 (5 bases). V gave up 0 bases and J gave up 2 bases, with 10 bases separating them. The V gene's germline CDR1 is SGHNT and CDR2 YYREEE (reference sequence). The CDR3 loop spans 15 amino acids. CDR3 sequence reads: CASSLGQGPTDTQYF. For the CDR3, the DNA is TGTGCCAGCAGCTTGGGGCAGGGTCCCACAGATACGCAGTATTTT.

This chain joins TRBV19 and TRBJ1-5; D remains unclear. The germline gives CDR1 LNHDA, CDR2 SQIVND (reference sequence). V was clipped by 5 bases and J by 0 bases, with 8 bases between them. The CDR3 extends over 14 amino acids. Here the CDR3 DNA reads TGTGCCAGTAGTTCTCGGTATAGCAATCAGCCCCAGCATTTT. Its translation is CASSSRYSNQPQHF.

The chain has TRBV9 and TRBJ2-3; no definite D call. Trimming left V 5 bases short and J 8 bases short, with 15 bases between. Per the germline V gene, CDR1 is SGDLS and CDR2 is YYNGEE. The CDR3 sequence is 13 residues long. CDR3 protein: CASSPASPGTQYF. The CDR3 bases are TGTGCCAGCAGTCCCGCCTCCCCCGGTACGCAGTATTTT.